The present T cell receptor (beta chain) was sequenced within a study of CD8 T cells in Susac syndrome. Study-wide background: Clinically active disease was present in 5 or 6 of the sequenced Susac syndrome patients. Roughly eight of these patients were in remission. When blood was collected, patients with Susac syndrome were therapy-naive, were taking corticosteroids, or were receiving intravenous immunoglobulin alone.

About this clonotype itself: Its antigen is as yet unknown.

Random hexamers were used to reverse transcribe the RNA input (about 0.45 to 1 ug). TCR beta CDR3 was amplified by immunoSEQ multiplex PCR. This amplification extended across 54 Vbeta and 13 Jbeta segments. Using its own MiXCR run on the immunoSEQ multiplex PCR reads, TCRdb lists one record per CDR3 protein. Of around 130,000 distinct CDR3 sequences in the sample, 96% are singletons; the top ten hold roughly 0.13%. The CDR3 totals 15 residues. V lost 1 base to trimming and J lost 3 bases, with 15 bases between them. The germline V gene has CDR1 DFQATT and CDR2 SNEGSKA (reference sequence). Findings of the study overall: That the number of individuals in its TCR sequencing and HLA analysis was relatively small was acknowledged by the study.

The receptor was isolated from a human donor with Susac syndrome. The V and J genes are TRBV20-1 and TRBJ1-2; D unclear. Sequencing was done on a sample of CD4+ T cells from PBMCs. The CDR3 region is CSARVRDPSHYGYTF. CDR3 DNA: TGCAGTGCTAGAGTGAGGGATCCCTCACACTATGGCTACACCTTC.